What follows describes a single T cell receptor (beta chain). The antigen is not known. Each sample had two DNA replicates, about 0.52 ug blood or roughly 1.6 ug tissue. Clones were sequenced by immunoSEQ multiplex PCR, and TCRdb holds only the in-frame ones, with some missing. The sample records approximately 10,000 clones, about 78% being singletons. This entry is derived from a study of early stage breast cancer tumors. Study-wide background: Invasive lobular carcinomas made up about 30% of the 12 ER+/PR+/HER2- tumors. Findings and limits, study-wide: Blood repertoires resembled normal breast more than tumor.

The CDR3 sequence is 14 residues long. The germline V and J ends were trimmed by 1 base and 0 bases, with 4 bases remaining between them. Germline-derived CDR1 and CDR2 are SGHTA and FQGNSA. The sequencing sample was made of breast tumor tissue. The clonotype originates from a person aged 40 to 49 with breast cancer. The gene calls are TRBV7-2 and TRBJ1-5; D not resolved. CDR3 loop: CASSLGYSNQPQHF. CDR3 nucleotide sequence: TGTGCCAGCAGCTTAGGCTATAGCAATCAGCCCCAGCATTTT.